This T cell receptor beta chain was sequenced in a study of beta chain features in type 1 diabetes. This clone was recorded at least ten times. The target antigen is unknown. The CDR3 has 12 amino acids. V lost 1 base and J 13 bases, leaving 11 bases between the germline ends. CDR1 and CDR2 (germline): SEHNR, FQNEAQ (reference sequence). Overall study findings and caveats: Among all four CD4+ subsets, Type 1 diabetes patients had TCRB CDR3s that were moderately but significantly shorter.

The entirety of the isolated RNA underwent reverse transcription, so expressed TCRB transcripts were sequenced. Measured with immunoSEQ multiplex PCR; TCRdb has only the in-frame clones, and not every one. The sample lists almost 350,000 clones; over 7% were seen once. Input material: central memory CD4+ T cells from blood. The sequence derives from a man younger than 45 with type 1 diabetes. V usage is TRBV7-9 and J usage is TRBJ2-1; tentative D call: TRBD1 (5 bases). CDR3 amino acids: CASSLGLTVQFF. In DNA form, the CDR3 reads TGTGCCAGCAGCTTAGGTCTGACAGTTCAGTTCTTC.